Each of the 31 T cell receptor beta chains below was sequenced from the same sample in a study of T cells in Graves' hyperthyroidism and ophthalmopathy (dated by TCRdb to the late 2010s). Receptor amplification or capture employed multiplex PCR. These reads were obtained on an Illumina HiSeq 2000. The TCR beta CDR3 regions were amplified from the RNA transcripts. For the first round of RT-PCR on the TCR CDR3, the HTBI primer set was used together with the Qiagen OneStep RT-PCR kit. TCRdb passed the public sequencing reads through fastp at Q25 and MiXCR, retaining productive beta sequences. Rows with a matching CDR3 protein are joined into one entry that keeps the most common DNA and genes. The sample contains 600,000 to 750,000 distinct CDR3 sequences, roughly 17% of them found a single time. The top ten clonotypes cover 15% to 19% of the sample. Specimen: blood. The source is a man aged 45-60 years with Graves' hyperthyroidism.

The chain recombines TRBV30 with TRBJ2-7; 7 positions match TRBD1. This CDR3 spans 14 amino acids. With 4 bases clipped from V and 0 bases from J, the junction kept 6 bases outside the gene matches. Germline V lookup: CDR1 GTSNPN, CDR2 SVGIG (reference sequence). CDR3 nucleotide sequence: TGTGCCTGGATGCCGGGACAGAGCTCCTACGAGCAGTACTTC. It is translated as CAWMPGQSSYEQYF. Full variable domain (outside the CDR3, taken from reference TRBV30 and TRBJ2-7): SQTIHQWPATLVQPVGSPLSLECTVEGTSNPNLYWYRQAAGRGLQLLFYSVGIGQISSEVPQNLSASRPQDRQFILSSKKLLLSDSGFYLCAWMPGQSSYEQYFGPGTRLTVT.

This rearrangement joins TRBV7-3 to TRBJ2-1; 8 positions agree with TRBD1. Germline V gene sequence: CDR1 SGHTA, CDR2 FQGTGA. The CDR3 covers 14 residues. Unmatched junction bases numbered 4, after V lost 2 bases and J lost 7 bases. CDR3 protein: CASSLPDRANEQFF. Here the CDR3 DNA reads TGTGCCAGCAGCTTACCGGACAGGGCAAATGAGCAGTTCTTC.

This clonotype was detected a few times. This sequence joins TRBV9 and TRBJ2-1; 10 nucleotides agree with TRBD1. Germline loops: CDR1 SGDLS, CDR2 YYNGEE. With V trimmed by 0 bases and J by 6 bases, 9 bases remained unmatched. The CDR3 runs to 17 residues. CDR3 residues: CASSVATSRTGGNEQFF. Written as DNA, the CDR3 is TGTGCCAGCAGCGTAGCAACTAGCAGGACAGGGGGCAATGAGCAGTTCTTC.

This clonotype was counted many times. The chain links TRBV28 to TRBJ1-2, with 7 bases fitting TRBD1. The CDR3 sequence is 13 residues long. V was pared by 5 bases and J by 7 bases, with 7 bases of the junction left unmatched. Germline-derived CDR1 and CDR2 are MDHEN and SYDVKM. CDR3 protein: CASSPTGARGYTF. Here the CDR3 DNA reads TGTGCCAGCAGTCCAACAGGGGCTCGTGGCTACACCTTC.

This clonotype was detected ten times or more. The chain uses TRBV27 and TRBJ2-1; tentative D call: TRBD1 (6 bases). Germline CDR1 is MNHEY and CDR2 is SMNVEV (reference sequence). Trimming shortened V by 8 bases and J by 2 bases, and 19 bases separated the two germline ends. The CDR3 consists of 16 residues. CDR3 coding DNA: TGTGCCAGCTACTCAATGGGGGCCCCCCCCTACAATGAGCAGTTCTTC. It codes for CASYSMGAPPYNEQFF.

This clonotype was recorded many times. The chain links TRBV2 to TRBJ1-1, with D possibly TRBD1 on 5 matching bases. CDR1 is SNHLY, CDR2 FYNNEI, per germline. Trimming stripped 5 bases from V and 3 bases from J, with 10 bases between. The CDR3 extends over 13 amino acids. The CDR3 spells CASSRRGDTEAFF. The CDR3 DNA sequence: TGTGCCAGCAGTCGGAGGGGAGACACTGAAGCTTTCTTT.

This clonotype has just a few counts. This sequence joins TRBV20-1 and TRBJ2-2, with D maybe TRBD1 (6 bases). The CDR3 totals 13 residues. CDR1 and CDR2 from the germline V gene are DFQATT and SNEGSKA (reference sequence). The V end lost 5 bases, the J end lost 4 bases, and 11 bases lay between the germline ends. The CDR3 region is CSASDRFTGELFF. As DNA, the CDR3 is TGCAGTGCTTCGGACAGATTCACCGGGGAGCTGTTTTTT.

This clonotype has ten or more counts. The chain combines TRBV14 with TRBJ2-1, with 9 bases identical to TRBD2. This CDR3 is 15 amino acids long. Germline trimming cut 8 bases from V and 4 bases from J; bases unmatched to any gene: 9. Germline loops: CDR1 SGHDN, CDR2 FVKESK. The CDR3 sequence: CASGRSGRGYNEQFF. CDR3 DNA: TGTGCCAGCGGTCGTAGCGGGAGAGGATACAATGAGCAGTTCTTC. The whole variable domain, remainder taken from reference TRBV14 and TRBJ2-1, is EAGVTQFPSHSVIEKGQTVTLRCDPISGHDNLYWYRRVMGKEIKFLLHFVKESKQDESGMPNNRFLAERTGGTYSTLKVQPAELEDSGVYFCASGRSGRGYNEQFFGPGTRLTVL.

This clonotype came up a few times. This chain uses TRBV20-1 with TRBJ2-5, with 13 nucleotides matching TRBD2. In germline, CDR1 is DFQATT, CDR2 SNEGSKA (reference sequence). The CDR3 is 15 residues long. The junction had 6 bases not matched to a gene; V was cut back by 4 bases and J by 4 bases. The CDR3 coding sequence is TGCAGTGCTACCAAACTAGCGGGAGGGATAGAGACCCAGTACTTC. This codes for CSATKLAGGIETQYF.

This clonotype was observed at least ten times. This chain links TRBV30 with TRBJ1-1; TRBD1 might be the D (5 bases). The CDR3 loop spans 14 amino acids. V was pared by 3 bases and J by 4 bases, with 15 bases between. Germline-derived CDR1 and CDR2 are GTSNPN and SVGIG (reference sequence). The CDR3 protein is CAWRSTAYSTEAFF. The CDR3 DNA reads TGTGCCTGGAGGTCGACAGCTTACTCCACTGAAGCTTTCTTT.

This chain links TRBV12-3 or TRBV12-4 with TRBJ2-7; D unclear. V was clipped by 2 bases and J by 3 bases, with 11 bases between them. There are 14 residues in the CDR3. DNA of the CDR3: TGTGCCAGCAGTTTAACCAGACTGGACTACGAGCAGTACTTC. It codes for CASSLTRLDYEQYF.

This clonotype came up a few times. This chain connects TRBV20-1 to TRBJ2-7, with 8 positions matching TRBD2. The CDR3 is made up of 16 amino acids. Germline CDR1 reads DFQATT; CDR2 reads SNEGSKA (reference sequence). V shed 3 bases and J 3 bases; nucleotides not matched to a gene: 13. This CDR3 is CSASLWTSRRGYEQYF. The CDR3 bases are TGCAGTGCTAGCTTATGGACTAGCAGGCGTGGCTACGAGCAGTACTTC.

At least ten counts were recorded for this clonotype. The rearrangement links TRBV27 to TRBJ2-1; 7 bases line up with TRBD1. The CDR3 totals 15 residues. Germline V lookup: CDR1 MNHEY, CDR2 SMNVEV (reference sequence). With V trimmed by 5 bases and J by 6 bases, 10 bases remained unmatched. The DNA of the CDR3 is TGTGCCAGCAGTGCCGGGACAGAGCCTACCAATGAGCAGTTCTTC. Translating it yields CASSAGTEPTNEQFF.

This clonotype has ten or more counts. The chain is built from TRBV7-2 and TRBJ2-1; possible D gene TRBD1, 6 bases. The ends were cut back, 4 bases at V and 5 bases at J, with 6 bases in the middle. Germline CDR1 reads SGHTA; CDR2 reads FQGNSA. The CDR3 runs 12 residues. The CDR3 DNA follows: TGTGCCAGCAGCTGGACAGACAATGAGCAGTTCTTC. Its protein product is CASSWTDNEQFF.

This clonotype was recorded at least ten times. J is TRBJ2-5 and V is TRBV28; D is possibly TRBD1 (6 bases). V gave up 1 base and J gave up 7 bases, with 19 bases separating them. The CDR3 is 16 amino acids. Germline CDR1 is MDHEN and CDR2 is SYDVKM. This chain's CDR3 is CASSLSAGERGGTQYF. In nucleotides, the CDR3 is TGTGCCAGCAGTTTATCGGCAGGGGAACGGGGCGGGACCCAGTACTTC.

Note on this clonotype: A much larger clonotype is one base distant, so this may be a read error. Given the absence of the conserved phenylalanine or tryptophan at the CDR3 end, a read error is likely. V is TRBV20-1 and J is TRBJ2-5, with D unresolved. The CDR3 totals 11 residues. Germline CDR1 and CDR2: DFQATT and SNEGSKA (reference sequence). Trimming removed 3 bases from V and 1 base from J, with 3 bases in between. Written as DNA, the CDR3 is TGCAGTGCTAGTTCCCAAGAGACCCAGTACTCC. It translates to CSASSQETQYS.

This clonotype turned up a few times. The chain has TRBV7-9 and TRBJ2-3, with D maybe TRBD2 (6 bases). Germline lookup yields CDR1 SEHNR and CDR2 FQNEAQ (reference sequence). V was shortened by 4 bases and J by 2 bases, with 13 bases between the two germline ends. The CDR3 is 15 residues long. CDR3 sequence reads: CASSWLSGNTDTQYF. For the CDR3, the DNA is TGTGCCAGCAGCTGGCTTAGCGGAAACACAGATACGCAGTATTTT.

The sample holds many counts of this clonotype. V and J are TRBV6-5 and TRBJ1-6; D gene ambiguous. Germline CDR1 reads MNHEY; CDR2 reads SVGAGI. The germline V and J ends were trimmed by 2 bases and 0 bases, with 11 bases remaining between them. The length of the CDR3 is 17 residues. The CDR3 nucleotides read TGTGCCAGCAGTTACGCTGGGGAAAGCTCCTATAATTCACCCCTCCACTTT. This codes for CASSYAGESSYNSPLHF.

The V and J genes are TRBV9 and TRBJ1-6, with D possibly matching TRBD1 (6 bases). The V end lost 0 bases, the J end lost 7 bases, and 11 bases lay between the germline ends. CDR1 and CDR2 (germline): SGDLS, YYNGEE. The CDR3 is made up of 15 amino acids. CDR3 nucleotide sequence: TGTGCCAGCAGCGTAGAAGGGGGAACCAATTCACCCCTCCACTTT. It is translated as CASSVEGGTNSPLHF.

This clonotype was counted at least ten times. The rearrangement uses TRBV27 and TRBJ2-1; possibly TRBD1 for D (6 bases). Germline CDR1 is MNHEY and CDR2 is SMNVEV (reference sequence). This CDR3 has 11 amino acids. Deletions cut 8 bases from V and 7 bases from J, with 9 bases between. The CDR3 bases are TGTGCCAGCGCTAGGGGGAATGAGCAGTTCTTC. This encodes CASARGNEQFF.

This clonotype was detected ten times or more. V usage is TRBV27 and J usage is TRBJ2-3; 7 bases align to TRBD2. Germline CDR1 reads MNHEY; CDR2 reads SMNVEV (reference sequence). Trimming at V came to 4 bases and at J to 2 bases, leaving 9 bases not matched to a gene. The CDR3 sequence is 16 residues long. CDR3 sequence reads: CASSSGLVDSTDTQYF. The CDR3 DNA follows: TGTGCCAGCAGTTCTGGACTAGTCGATTCCACAGATACGCAGTATTTT.

The chain links TRBV19 to TRBJ2-2, with TRBD2 matching over 9 bases. Looked up from germline, CDR1 is LNHDA and CDR2 is SQIVND (reference sequence). J lost 6 bases, V lost 7 bases, and 6 bases had no gene match. This CDR3 has 14 amino acids. CDR3 region: CASIAGGLAGELFF. The CDR3 coding sequence is TGTGCCAGTATTGCGGGAGGGCTGGCCGGGGAGCTGTTTTTT. Based on the CDR3 plus reference TRBV19 and TRBJ2-2, the full variable domain is DGGITQSPKYLFRKEGQNVTLSCEQNLNHDAMYWYRQDPGQGLRLIYYSQIVNDFQKGDIAEGYSVSREKKESFPLTVTSAQKNPTAFYLCASIAGGLAGELFFGEGSRLTVL.

This clonotype has a count of ten or more. V gene TRBV19 combines with J gene TRBJ2-5; 7 positions agree with TRBD1. Trimming at V came to 6 bases and at J to 5 bases, leaving 6 bases not matched to a gene. This CDR3 spans 13 amino acids. Germline CDR1 LNHDA, CDR2 SQIVND (reference sequence). DNA of the CDR3: TGTGCCAGTAGCCGATACAGGGGTGAGACCCAGTACTTC. Encoded protein: CASSRYRGETQYF.

The V and J genes are TRBV6-1 and TRBJ2-7; D not certain. The germline V gene has CDR1 MNHNS and CDR2 SASEGT. The V and J ends lost 7 bases and 7 bases respectively, with 17 bases between them. This CDR3 contains 13 residues. Here the CDR3 DNA reads TGTGCCAGCATCGAAAGACAAACGAGGGAGCAGTACTTC. The encoded protein is CASIERQTREQYF.

In its sample, this clonotype was seen a few times. This rearrangement joins TRBV18 to TRBJ1-2, with TRBD1 matching 9 bases. The CDR3 totals 16 residues. V lost 0 bases, J lost 3 bases, and 5 bases stayed unmatched. CDR1 KGHSH and CDR2 LQKENI come from the germline V gene. This chain's CDR3 is CASSPPSTGGYYGYTF. In DNA, the CDR3 is TGTGCCAGCTCACCACCGTCGACAGGGGGTTACTATGGCTACACCTTC.

This clonotype has ten or more counts. The chain has TRBV7-2 and TRBJ2-5; D is undetermined. V was trimmed by 3 bases and J by 7 bases, leaving 12 bases between them. Germline V gene lookup returns CDR1 SGHTA and CDR2 FQGNSA. The CDR3 covers 13 residues. CDR3 sequence (DNA): TGTGCCAGCAGCTTCGGTGCGGCTCTGACCCAGTACTTC. It codes for CASSFGAALTQYF.

V usage is TRBV7-9 and J usage is TRBJ1-1; TRBD1 agrees at 9 bases. Trimming at V came to 1 base and at J to 1 base, leaving 16 bases not matched to a gene. CDR1 is SEHNR and CDR2 is FQNEAQ in the germline V gene (reference sequence). CDR3 length: 20 amino acids. This CDR3 reads CASSLVIILQGASGNTEAFF. The CDR3 nucleotides read TGTGCCAGCAGCTTAGTCATTATTCTACAGGGGGCCTCCGGGAACACTGAAGCTTTCTTT. Drawing the rest from reference TRBV7-9 and TRBJ1-1, the complete variable domain is DTGVSQNPRHKITKRGQNVTFRCDPISEHNRLYWYRQTLGQGPEFLTYFQNEAQLEKSRLLSDRFSAERPKGSFSTLEIQRTEQGDSAMYLCASSLVIILQGASGNTEAFFGQGTRLTVV.

V and J are TRBV18 and TRBJ2-1, with no clear D. Germline values: CDR1 KGHSH, CDR2 LQKENI. Trimming stripped 2 bases from V and 1 base from J, with 12 bases between. The length of the CDR3 is 16 residues. The CDR3 region has the DNA TGTGCCAGCTCACCAACGGTTTTTCAATCCTACAATGAGCAGTTCTTC. Translation: CASSPTVFQSYNEQFF.

This clonotype was detected a few times. The rearrangement links TRBV3-1 to TRBJ1-2, with a possible D match to TRBD1 (5 bases). From germline, CDR1 is LGHDT and CDR2 YNNKEL (reference sequence). This CDR3 has 13 amino acids. Deletions cut 2 bases from V and 8 bases from J, with 12 bases between. The DNA for the CDR3 is TGTGCCAGCAGCCAATTTAACCGGGGCGGCTACACCTTC. Its protein product is CASSQFNRGGYTF.

The rearrangement joins TRBV24-1 to TRBJ2-2; the match to TRBD1 covers 8 bases. The CDR3 length is 17 residues. The V and J ends lost 3 bases and 4 bases, in that order; junction bases with no gene match: 9. Germline V gives CDR1 KGHDR, CDR2 SFDVKD. The CDR3 protein is CATSDPRTGLLTGELFF. The CDR3 DNA sequence: TGTGCCACCAGTGATCCCCGGACAGGGCTTCTCACCGGGGAGCTGTTTTTT.

This chain joins TRBV6-2 or TRBV6-3 and TRBJ1-5; 10 bases match TRBD1. Per the germline V gene, CDR1 is MNHEY and CDR2 is SVGEGT. With 6 bases clipped from V and 11 bases from J, the junction kept 13 bases outside the gene matches. CDR3 length equals 15 residues. Here the CDR3 reads CASSSRTGGKGAQHF. CDR3 coding DNA: TGTGCCAGCAGCAGCCGGACAGGGGGAAAAGGGGCCCAGCATTTT.